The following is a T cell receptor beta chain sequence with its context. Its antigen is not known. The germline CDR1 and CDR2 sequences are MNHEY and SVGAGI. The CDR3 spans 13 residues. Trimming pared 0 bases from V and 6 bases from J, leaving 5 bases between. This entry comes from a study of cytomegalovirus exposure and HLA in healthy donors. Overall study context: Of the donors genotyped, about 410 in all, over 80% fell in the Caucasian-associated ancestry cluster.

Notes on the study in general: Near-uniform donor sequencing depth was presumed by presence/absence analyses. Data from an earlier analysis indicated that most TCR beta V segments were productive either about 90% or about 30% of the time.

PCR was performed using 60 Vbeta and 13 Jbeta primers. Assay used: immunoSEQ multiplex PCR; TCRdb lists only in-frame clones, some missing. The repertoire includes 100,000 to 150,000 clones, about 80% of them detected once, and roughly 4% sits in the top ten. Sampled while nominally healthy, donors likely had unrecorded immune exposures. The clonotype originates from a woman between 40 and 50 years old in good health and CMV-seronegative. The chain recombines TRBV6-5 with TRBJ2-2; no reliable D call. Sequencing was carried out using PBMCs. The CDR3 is CASSYSRSGELFF. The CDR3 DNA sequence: TGTGCCAGCAGTTACTCCAGATCCGGGGAGCTGTTTTTT.